These 30 T cell receptor beta chains share one sample of origin, sequenced in a study of regulatory T cells in long-lasting Graves disease. According to the study, TCR beta libraries were built with iRepertoire HTBI primers and CDR3-region Arm-PCR. TCRdb recomputed calls from the multiplex PCR reads with MiXCR, one row per CDR3 protein. The sample gives 250,000 to 300,000 distinct CDR3 sequences, under 20% of which show up once; 12% to 15% is in the top ten. Time point specified: newly diagnosed GD, antithyroid drugs for less than 3 months. From PBMCs, RNA was extracted and then used to make the TCR library. These data also formed part of another study, on T cells in Graves' hyperthyroidism and ophthalmopathy.

The sequenced sample was peripheral blood mononuclear cells (PBMCs), obtained at new diagnosis, from a patient treated with antithyroid drugs. The receptor source for this set is a woman aged 25 to 39 with Graves disease.

The chain combines TRBV13 with TRBJ2-3; 8 bases are shared with TRBD2. The CDR3 covers 14 residues. The V segment lost 1 base and the J segment 9 bases; nucleotides outside the gene matches: 6. The germline CDR1 and CDR2 sequences are PRHDT and FYEKMQ (reference sequence). CDR3 sequence (DNA): TGTGCCAGCAGCTTAGCGGGGGGGAGGAGGACGCAGTATTTT. Protein product: CASSLAGGRRTQYF.

V usage is TRBV5-4 and J usage is TRBJ1-1; D remains ambiguous. The CDR3 has 12 residues. From germline, CDR1 is SGHNT and CDR2 YYREEE (reference sequence). Trimming removed 1 base from V and 11 bases from J, with 12 bases in between. The CDR3 DNA follows: TGTGCCAGCAGCTTGTGGTTAGGATCGGCTTTCTTT. Translation gives CASSLWLGSAFF.

This clonotype was found a few times. The chain has TRBV6-1 and TRBJ1-2; D gene unclear. Germline CDR1 and CDR2: MNHNS and SASEGT. V lost 3 bases to trimming and J lost 1 base, with 6 bases between them. The CDR3 is 13 residues long. The CDR3 reads CASSDGINYGYTF. The CDR3 nucleotides are TGTGCCAGCAGTGACGGGATTAACTATGGCTACACCTTC.

The chain is built from TRBV28 and TRBJ2-2, with D maybe TRBD2 (6 bases). This CDR3 spans 16 amino acids. V lost 6 bases, J lost 4 bases, and 18 bases lay in between. Looked up from germline, CDR1 is MDHEN and CDR2 is SYDVKM. The CDR3, as DNA: TGTGCCAGCAGCTTAGGAGGGGACGCAGCCACCGGGGAGCTGTTTTTT. Amino acid sequence: CASSLGGDAATGELFF. The variable domain in full, completed from reference TRBV28 and TRBJ2-2, reads DVKVTQSSRYLVKRTGEKVFLECVQDMDHENMFWYRQDPGLGLRLIYFSYDVKMKEKGDIPEGYSVSREKKERFSLILESASTNQTSMYLCASSLGGDAATGELFFGEGSRLTVL.

The CDR3 loop is CASSETRGPIQPYGYTF. The CDR3 DNA follows: TGTGCCAGCTCCGAGACAAGGGGGCCCATCCAACCCTATGGCTACACCTTC. The chain combines TRBV6-2 or TRBV6-3 with TRBJ1-2; the match to TRBD1 covers 7 bases. The CDR3 totals 17 residues. Germline V gene sequence: CDR1 MNHEY, CDR2 SVGEGT. J was trimmed by 4 bases and V by 8 bases; bases with no gene match: 19.

The gene calls are TRBV12-3 or TRBV12-4 and TRBJ2-3; 11 bases line up with TRBD2. The CDR3 is 14 amino acids. J was trimmed by 5 bases and V by 8 bases; bases with no gene match: 6. DNA for the CDR3: TGTGCCAGCTATTTAGCGGGGGGGATAGATACGCAGTATTTT. This codes for CASYLAGGIDTQYF.

The V call is TRBV12-3 or TRBV12-4, the J call TRBJ2-7; D is possibly TRBD1 or TRBD2 (5 bases each). V shed 1 base and J shed 4 bases, with 8 bases lying between them. This CDR3 has 13 residues. CDR3 nucleotides: TGTGCCAGCAGTTTAGGGGGGAAGTACGAGCAGTACTTC. As protein: CASSLGGKYEQYF.

There are many counts of this clonotype. The rearrangement joins TRBV6-5 to TRBJ2-7; weak D call: TRBD2 (5 bases). CDR1 is MNHEY, CDR2 SVGAGI, per germline. V was cut by 4 bases and J by 0 bases, with 16 bases left in between. This CDR3 has 16 amino acids. The CDR3 protein is CASSSLASMSSYEQYF. The CDR3 bases are TGTGCCAGCAGTTCGCTAGCTTCAATGAGCTCCTACGAGCAGTACTTC.

The chain combines TRBV29-1 with TRBJ2-1, with 7 bases aligning to TRBD1. This CDR3 contains 12 residues. Germline values: CDR1 SQVTM, CDR2 ANQGSEA. The V gene end was trimmed by 7 bases and the J gene end by 5 bases; junction bases not matched to a gene: 5. The CDR3: CSGGQVNNEQFF. In DNA form, the CDR3 reads TGCAGCGGCGGACAGGTGAACAATGAGCAGTTCTTC.

CDR3 protein: CASRRDYPQETQYF. CDR3 sequence (DNA): TGTGCCAGCAGAAGGGACTACCCTCAAGAGACCCAGTACTTC. The chain has TRBV2 and TRBJ2-5, with TRBD2 matching 7 bases. This CDR3 region has 14 residues. Germline CDR1 is SNHLY and CDR2 is FYNNEI. V was pared by 6 bases and J by 2 bases, with 6 bases of the junction left unmatched.

This clonotype occurred many times. The V call is TRBV6-5, the J call TRBJ1-4; D gene unclear. Trimming cost V 8 bases and J 11 bases, with 24 bases left between them. This CDR3 has 15 amino acids. Germline CDR1 reads MNHEY; CDR2 reads SVGAGI. The CDR3 loop is CASELRAGAFVKLFF. CDR3 nucleotides: TGTGCCAGCGAGTTAAGGGCGGGTGCCTTTGTGAAACTGTTTTTT.

The chain combines TRBV19 with TRBJ1-6, with D uncertain. V lost 2 bases to trimming and J lost 7 bases, with 15 bases between them. This CDR3 is built from 16 residues. Germline lookup yields CDR1 LNHDA and CDR2 SQIVND (reference sequence). The CDR3 nucleotides read TGTGCCAGTAGTATACGGCCGGACGGTGGAAATTCACCCCTCCACTTT. Translation: CASSIRPDGGNSPLHF.

This clonotype was observed many times. The V and J genes are TRBV7-8 and TRBJ2-1; the match to TRBD2 covers 9 bases. V lost 4 bases, J lost 10 bases, and 11 bases stayed unmatched. Germline assignment: CDR1 SGHVS and CDR2 FQNEAQ. The CDR3 totals 15 residues. CDR3 amino acids: CASSYSGGSLGEQFF. The CDR3 bases are TGTGCCAGCAGCTATAGCGGGGGCTCCCTTGGGGAGCAGTTCTTC. The full variable domain, completed using reference TRBV7-8 and TRBJ2-1, is GAGVSQSPRYKVAKRGQDVALRCDPISGHVSLFWYQQALGQGPEFLTYFQNEAQLDKSGLPSDRFFAERPEGSVSTLKIQRTQQEDSAVYLCASSYSGGSLGEQFFGPGTRLTVL.

Notes on this clonotype: With a much larger clone just one base away, this may be a read error. The chain carries TRBV12-5 and TRBJ1-2; D gene ambiguous. V was shortened by 6 bases and J by 5 bases, with 10 bases between the two germline ends. Looked up from germline, CDR1 is LGHNT and CDR2 is FRNRAP. The CDR3 extends over 12 amino acids. CDR3 amino acids: CASGTGHYGYTF. CDR3 sequence (DNA): TGTGCTAGTGGAACTGGCCATTATGGCTACACCTTC.

There are a few counts of this clonotype. The rearrangement joins TRBV7-2 to TRBJ2-1; 15 bases line up with TRBD2. Germline CDR1 reads SGHTA; CDR2 reads FQGNSA. The CDR3 is made up of 21 amino acids. The V segment lost 5 bases and the J segment 1 base; nucleotides outside the gene matches: 15. DNA of the CDR3: TGTGCCAGCAGCGCCCCGGGACTAGCGGGGGGCGGATTAGGTTCCTACAATGAGCAGTTCTTC. Amino acids: CASSAPGLAGGGLGSYNEQFF.

This clonotype was recorded at least ten times. The CDR3 region is CASIRQGYNEQFF. DNA of the CDR3: TGTGCCAGCATCCGACAGGGGTACAATGAGCAGTTCTTC. The gene calls are TRBV27 and TRBJ2-1; 8 bases are shared with TRBD1. The CDR3 is 13 amino acids. The V segment lost 7 bases and the J segment 4 bases; nucleotides outside the gene matches: 3. Germline V CDR1 and CDR2: MNHEY, SMNVEV (reference sequence).

The rearrangement uses TRBV6-2 or TRBV6-3 and TRBJ2-2; D is unresolved. The CDR3 loop spans 15 amino acids. V lost 8 bases, J lost 3 bases, and 16 bases lay in between. In germline, CDR1 is MNHEY, CDR2 SVGEGT. As DNA, the CDR3 is TGTGCCAGCGCCGGAAGGGTACGGGACACCGGGGAGCTGTTTTTT. Its protein is CASAGRVRDTGELFF.

This clonotype was counted at least ten times. The rearrangement links TRBV7-8 to TRBJ2-3; weak D call: TRBD1 (5 bases). CDR3 length equals 15 residues. The V and J ends lost 0 bases and 5 bases respectively, with 12 bases between them. Looked up from germline, CDR1 is SGHVS and CDR2 is FQNEAQ. CDR3 nucleotides: TGTGCCAGCAGCTTAGCTAGTATAAGGGGAGATACGCAGTATTTT. It translates to CASSLASIRGDTQYF. Combining the CDR3 with reference TRBV7-8 and TRBJ2-3 gives the whole variable domain GAGVSQSPRYKVAKRGQDVALRCDPISGHVSLFWYQQALGQGPEFLTYFQNEAQLDKSGLPSDRFFAERPEGSVSTLKIQRTQQEDSAVYLCASSLASIRGDTQYFGPGTRLTVL.

This clonotype was counted many times. V and J are TRBV11-1 and TRBJ2-2; 7 bases are a match to TRBD2. This CDR3 spans 15 amino acids. The V gene end was trimmed by 5 bases and the J gene end by 8 bases; junction bases not matched to a gene: 11. Germline CDR1 and CDR2: SGHAT and FQDESV (reference sequence). In DNA, the CDR3 is TGTGCCAGCAGCACGCCGGGACTAAAGCCTGGGGAGCTGTTTTTT. Protein sequence: CASSTPGLKPGELFF.

The table lists this clonotype with many counts. The V call is TRBV10-3, the J call TRBJ1-6; the D is unclear. V was cut by 3 bases and J by 0 bases, with 9 bases left in between. Germline CDR1 reads ENHRY; CDR2 reads SYGVKD. The CDR3 extends over 16 amino acids. CDR3 amino acids: CAISESGSSYNSPLHF. CDR3 nucleotides: TGTGCCATCAGTGAATCGGGGAGCTCCTATAATTCACCCCTCCACTTT.

This clonotype was seen repeatedly, ten times or more. The CDR3, as DNA: TGCGCCAGCAGCCCCAGTCCCGGGACTAGCCAGGTAAATGAGCAGTTCTTC. Translation: CASSPSPGTSQVNEQFF. This chain connects TRBV5-1 to TRBJ2-1; 9 nucleotides align to TRBD2. J gave up 7 bases and V 4 bases, and 15 bases lay outside the gene matches. The CDR3 is 17 residues long. The germline gives CDR1 SGHRS, CDR2 YFSETQ.

In its sample, this clonotype was seen many times. The rearrangement links TRBV27 to TRBJ1-5, with TRBD1 as a possible D gene (6 bases). V lost 4 bases and J 6 bases, leaving 16 bases between the germline ends. This CDR3 is built from 15 residues. Germline V lookup: CDR1 MNHEY, CDR2 SMNVEV (reference sequence). CDR3 coding DNA: TGTGCCAGCAGTTCCGAGGGGGGCTATACTCAGCCCCAGCATTTT. Its protein is CASSSEGGYTQPQHF.

To note about this clonotype: A clone one base away is much larger, so this may be a read error. No conserved phenylalanine or tryptophan is present at the end of the CDR3, so a read error is the likely explanation. The rearrangement links TRBV6-1 to TRBJ2-1; possibly TRBD2 for D (6 bases). The V and J ends lost 6 bases and 4 bases respectively, with 16 bases between them. CDR1 and CDR2 (germline): MNHNS, SASEGT. The CDR3 has 15 amino acids. As DNA, the CDR3 is TGTGCCAGCAGCCTACGGGCGGGGATTTACAATGAGCAGTTCCTC. It translates to CASSLRAGIYNEQFL.

This clonotype was counted at least ten times. V usage is TRBV27 and J usage is TRBJ2-5; D is uncertain. Germline CDR1 and CDR2: MNHEY and SMNVEV (reference sequence). Trimming shortened V by 3 bases and J by 3 bases, and 8 bases separated the two germline ends. This CDR3 spans 13 amino acids. The CDR3 DNA reads as TGTGCCAGCAGTTTGATAGGAAAAGAGACCCAGTACTTC. Translated, it gives CASSLIGKETQYF.

Of note for this clonotype: A read error may explain this, as a much larger clone is one base away. The chain is built from TRBV29-1 and TRBJ2-2; TRBD2 agrees at 9 bases. Germline V gene sequence: CDR1 SQVTM, CDR2 ANQGSEA. The CDR3 has 16 residues. After removal of 4 bases from V and 5 bases from J, the junction contained 11 bases not matched to a gene. This CDR3 reads CSVVGGGGARTGELFF. Written as DNA, the CDR3 is TGCAGCGTTGTAGGGGGCGGGGGGGCCAGGACCGGGGAGCTGTTTTTT.

Remarks on this clonotype: The likely explanation is a read error, given a far larger clone one base away. This rearrangement joins TRBV7-9 to TRBJ2-7; weak D call: TRBD2 (5 bases). Germline V gene lookup returns CDR1 SEHNR and CDR2 FQNEAQ (reference sequence). The CDR3 length is 14 residues. Written as DNA, the CDR3 is TGTGCCAGCAGCTTAGAAACCCGGGGTCTCGAGCGGTACTTC. Encoded protein: CASSLETRGLERYF.

This clonotype was recorded at least ten times. The chain is built from TRBV5-1 and TRBJ2-1; maybe TRBD2 (6 bases). The CDR3 runs 16 residues. The V end lost 0 bases, the J end lost 0 bases, and 10 bases lay between the germline ends. Per the germline V gene, CDR1 is SGHRS and CDR2 is YFSETQ. This CDR3 is CASSLGRVSSYNEQFF. The CDR3 coding sequence is TGCGCCAGCAGCTTGGGGAGGGTTAGCTCCTACAATGAGCAGTTCTTC.

This clonotype has at least ten counts. The chain is built from TRBV4-1 and TRBJ2-1, with a possible D match to TRBD1 (6 bases). The germline V and J ends were trimmed by 3 bases and 0 bases, with 18 bases remaining between them. CDR1 and CDR2 (germline): MGHRA, YSYEKL. The CDR3 spans 18 residues. The CDR3 bases are TGCGCCAGCAGCCATGCTCCAGGGGATCGGGGCTCCTACAATGAGCAGTTCTTC. Residues: CASSHAPGDRGSYNEQFF.

Turning to this clonotype: This likely traces to a read error, being one base from a far larger clone. The chain joins TRBV7-8 to TRBJ2-1; D is undetermined. V gave up 3 bases and J gave up 6 bases, with 6 bases separating them. From germline, CDR1 is SGHVS and CDR2 FQNEAQ. CDR3 size: 12 residues. As DNA, the CDR3 is TGTGCCAGCAGCTTCGGCACCAATGAGCAGTTCTTC. Translated, it gives CASSFGTNEQFF. Combining the CDR3 with reference TRBV7-8 and TRBJ2-1 gives the whole variable domain GAGVSQSPRYKVAKRGQDVALRCDPISGHVSLFWYQQALGQGPEFLTYFQNEAQLDKSGLPSDRFFAERPEGSVSTLKIQRTQQEDSAVYLCASSFGTNEQFFGPGTRLTVL.

This clonotype was detected ten times or more. This rearrangement joins TRBV19 to TRBJ1-5; the match to TRBD1 covers 7 bases. The CDR3 consists of 14 residues. Germline values: CDR1 LNHDA, CDR2 SQIVND (reference sequence). Germline trimming cut 9 bases from V and 1 base from J; bases unmatched to any gene: 6. CDR3 sequence: CASRQGPSNQPQHF. CDR3 sequence (DNA): TGTGCCAGCCGACAGGGCCCGAGCAATCAGCCCCAGCATTTT.